This entry describes one TCR beta chain. Sequencing was performed with immunoSEQ multiplex PCR; in TCRdb, only in-frame clones are kept and a portion is missing. The sample has around 110,000 clones; 70% to 90% are singletons. The CDR3 has 13 amino acids. Germline assignment: CDR1 MRHNA and CDR2 SNTAGT. V dropped 2 bases and J dropped 4 bases, with 5 bases sitting between them. These data belong to a study of control samples from healthy donors and cancer patients. The sequencing sample was made of blood. This rearrangement joins TRBV6-4 to TRBJ2-2; no clear D. The sequence was collected from a woman in her 70s in good health. CDR3 DNA sequence: TGTGCCAGCAGTGACGACTCCACCGGGGAGCTGTTTTTT. It is translated as CASSDDSTGELFF.